Here is one TCR beta chain with its context. Newly diagnosed patients aged 18 to 65 had hyperthyroidism of under 2 months' duration. This record comes from a study of T cells in Graves' hyperthyroidism and ophthalmopathy. Study in general: Initial diagnosis, before any treatment, was when peripheral blood was collected.

Trimming stripped 3 bases from V and 4 bases from J, with 18 bases between. The CDR3 consists of 16 residues. Per germline, CDR1 MGHRA and CDR2 YSYEKL. Template material for amplifying TCR beta CDR3 regions consisted of RNA transcripts. The primer set for the first-round RT-PCR of the TCR CDR3 was HTBI. One entry per CDR3 protein results from TCRdb running MiXCR on the multiplex PCR reads. Of under 450,000 distinct CDR3 sequences in the sample, 15% to 18% are singletons; the top ten hold roughly 15%. The sequence derives from a woman under 30 with Graves' hyperthyroidism. The chain joins TRBV4-1 to TRBJ1-2, with D possibly being TRBD1 (5 bases). The sample was blood. CDR3 DNA sequence: TGCGCCAGCAGCCAGCCCACGAAGGGGATAGGCTATGGCTACACCTTC. This translates into CASSQPTKGIGYGYTF.